This T cell receptor beta chain was recorded in a study of T cells after yellow fever vaccination. Study-wide results and limits: Clonotypes found in both CD4 and CD8 compartments made up a small share. The study re-detected most primary-vaccination clones after the booster (under 97% CD4, roughly 88% CD8).

TCRdb analysed the 5' RACE reads with MiXCR anew, one entry per CDR3 protein. The table includes 9,000 to 15,000 distinct CDR3 sequences, about 6.1% detected once. V dropped 6 bases and J dropped 6; count of bases not matched to a gene: 11. Germline-derived CDR1 and CDR2 are DFQATT and SNEGSKA (reference sequence). The CDR3 runs 13 residues. This clonotype was recorded at least ten times. The specimen was PBMCs, either bulk or a sorted T-cell subset (CD4+, CD8+, memory, or dextramer-sorted; not recorded which), collected on the day of the yellow fever booster vaccination. This receptor was taken from a man aged 25 to 40 who received the YFV17D yellow fever vaccine. The rearrangement joins TRBV20-1 to TRBJ2-7; 7 bases agree with TRBD2. The CDR3: CSAYGPGGLEQYF. The CDR3, as DNA: TGCAGTGCGTATGGCCCGGGGGGTCTCGAGCAGTACTTC.